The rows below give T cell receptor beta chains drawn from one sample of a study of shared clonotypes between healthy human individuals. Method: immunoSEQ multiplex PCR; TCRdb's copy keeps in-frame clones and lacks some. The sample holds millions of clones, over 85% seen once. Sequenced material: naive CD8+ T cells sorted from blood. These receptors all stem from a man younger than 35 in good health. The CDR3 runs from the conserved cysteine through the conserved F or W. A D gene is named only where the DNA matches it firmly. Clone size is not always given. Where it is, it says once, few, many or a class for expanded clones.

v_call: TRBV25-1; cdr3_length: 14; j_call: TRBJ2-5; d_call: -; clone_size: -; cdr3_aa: CASSEYIQEETQYF; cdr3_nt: TGTGCCAGCAGTGAATATATACAGGAAGAGACCCAGTACTTC
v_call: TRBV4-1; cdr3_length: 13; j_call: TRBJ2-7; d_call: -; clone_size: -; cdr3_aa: CASSPRTAGEQYF; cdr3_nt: TGCGCCAGCAGCCCCCGAACAGCAGGCGAGCAGTACTTC
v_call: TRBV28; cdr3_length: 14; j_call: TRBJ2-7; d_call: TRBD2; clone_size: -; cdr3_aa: CASSPVAGSYEQYF; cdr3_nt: TGTGCCAGCAGCCCTGTAGCGGGGTCCTACGAGCAGTACTTC
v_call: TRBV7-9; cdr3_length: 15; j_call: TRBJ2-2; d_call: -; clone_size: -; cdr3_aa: CASSLPGGDTGELFF; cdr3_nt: TGTGCCAGCAGCTTACCCGGAGGGGACACCGGGGAGCTGTTTTTT
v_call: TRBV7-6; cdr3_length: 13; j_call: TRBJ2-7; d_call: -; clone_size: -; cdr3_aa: CASSPGLTHEQYF; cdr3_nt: TGTGCCAGCAGCCCCGGGCTCACCCATGAGCAGTACTTC
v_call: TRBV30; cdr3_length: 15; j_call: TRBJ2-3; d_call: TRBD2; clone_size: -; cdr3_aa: CAWNTLAGAADTQYF; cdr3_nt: TGTGCCTGGAATACTTTAGCGGGAGCGGCAGATACGCAGTATTTT
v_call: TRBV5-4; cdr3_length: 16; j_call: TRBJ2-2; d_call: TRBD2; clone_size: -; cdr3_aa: CASSTGLAGTTGELFF; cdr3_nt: TGTGCCAGCAGCACGGGACTAGCGGGTACGACCGGGGAGCTGTTTTTT
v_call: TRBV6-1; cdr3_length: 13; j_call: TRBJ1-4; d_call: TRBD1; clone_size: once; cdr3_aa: CASRGQKNEKLFF; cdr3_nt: TGTGCCAGCAGGGGACAGAAAAATGAAAAACTGTTTTTT
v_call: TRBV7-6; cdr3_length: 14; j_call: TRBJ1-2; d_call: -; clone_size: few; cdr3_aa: CASSLSGTDYGYTF; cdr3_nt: TGTGCCAGCAGCCTATCCGGGACGGACTATGGCTACACCTTC
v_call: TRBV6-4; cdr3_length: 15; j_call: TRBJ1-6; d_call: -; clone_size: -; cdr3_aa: CASKEQGSQNSPLHF; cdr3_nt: TGTGCCAGCAAGGAACAGGGATCGCAAAATTCACCCCTCCACTTT
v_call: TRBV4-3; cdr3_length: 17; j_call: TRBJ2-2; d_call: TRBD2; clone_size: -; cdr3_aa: CASSQLWTSGSGGELFF; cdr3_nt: TGCGCCAGCAGCCAACTCTGGACTAGCGGGAGTGGCGGGGAGCTGTTTTTT
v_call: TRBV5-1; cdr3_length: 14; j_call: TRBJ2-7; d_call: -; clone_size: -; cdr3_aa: CASSLAGVSYEQYF; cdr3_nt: TGCGCCAGCAGCTTGGCGGGTGTCTCCTACGAGCAGTACTTC
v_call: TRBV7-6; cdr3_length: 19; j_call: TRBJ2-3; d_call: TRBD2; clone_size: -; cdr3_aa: CASSLDLGLAGRGTDTQYF; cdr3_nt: TGTGCCAGCAGCTTGGACTTGGGACTAGCGGGCCGGGGCACAGATACGCAGTATTTT
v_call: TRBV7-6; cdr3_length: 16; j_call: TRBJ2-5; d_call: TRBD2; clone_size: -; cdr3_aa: CASSFRLAENQETQYF; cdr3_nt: TGTGCCAGCAGCTTCCGACTAGCGGAGAACCAAGAGACCCAGTACTTC
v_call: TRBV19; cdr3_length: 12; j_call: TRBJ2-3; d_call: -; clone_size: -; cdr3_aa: CATGFGRDTQYF; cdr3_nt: TGTGCCACCGGGTTTGGTAGGGATACGCAGTATTTT
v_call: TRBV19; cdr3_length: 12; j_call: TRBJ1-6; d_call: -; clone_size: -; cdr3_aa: CASSMGNSPLHF; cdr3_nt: TGTGCCAGTAGTATGGGGAATTCACCCCTCCACTTT
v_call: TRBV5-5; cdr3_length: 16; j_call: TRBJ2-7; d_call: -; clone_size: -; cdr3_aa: CASSFGSAGMVYEQYF; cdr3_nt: TGTGCCAGCAGCTTTGGGAGCGCGGGAATGGTATACGAGCAGTACTTC
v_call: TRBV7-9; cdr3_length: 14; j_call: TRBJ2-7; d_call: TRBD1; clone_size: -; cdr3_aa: CASSSTGVSYEQYF; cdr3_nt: TGTGCCAGCAGCTCCACAGGGGTCTCCTACGAGCAGTACTTC
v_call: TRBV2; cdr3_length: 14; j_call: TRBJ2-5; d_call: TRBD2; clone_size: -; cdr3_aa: CASSGLAKGETQYF; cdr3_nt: TGTGCCAGCAGTGGACTAGCTAAGGGGGAGACCCAGTACTTC
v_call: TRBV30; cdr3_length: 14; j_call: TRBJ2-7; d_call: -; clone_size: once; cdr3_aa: CAWESRENYYEQYF; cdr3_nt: TGTGCCTGGGAAAGCAGGGAGAATTATTACGAGCAGTACTTC